The 23 T cell receptor beta chains given below trace back to one sample, sequenced in a study of CD4 T cells in relation to SARS-CoV-2 and coronaviruses. Here immunoSEQ multiplex PCR was the method, and the copy in TCRdb shows in-frame clones only, minus some. The sample yields 60,000 or so clones, about 95% seen once. Before the COVID-19 pandemic, during about 2011-2019, CD4+ T cells were taken from unexposed donors. What was sequenced was naive CD4+ T cells from PBMCs. Stated subset: naive CD4+ T cells isolated by negative enrichment. Receptor source: a human donor in good health.

V is TRBV19 and J is TRBJ1-4, with 9 bases matching TRBD1. The J segment lost 7 bases and the V segment lost 5 bases, leaving 11 bases of the junction unmatched. The CDR3 contains 16 residues. Per the germline V gene, CDR1 is LNHDA and CDR2 is SQIVND (reference sequence). CDR3 amino acids: CASSAYPGTGSEKLFF. CDR3 nucleotides: TGTGCCAGTAGTGCCTACCCCGGGACAGGGAGTGAAAAACTGTTTTTT. The complete variable domain, with remaining parts taken from reference TRBV19 and TRBJ1-4, reads DGGITQSPKYLFRKEGQNVTLSCEQNLNHDAMYWYRQDPGQGLRLIYYSQIVNDFQKGDIAEGYSVSREKKESFPLTVTSAQKNPTAFYLCASSAYPGTGSEKLFFGSGTQLSVL.

The CDR3 DNA is TGTGCCAGCAGGACAGGGGGCGCAGAACAGCCCCAGCATTTT. Its protein is CASRTGGAEQPQHF. V usage is TRBV28 and J usage is TRBJ1-5; 10 bases map to TRBD1. The CDR3 is 14 amino acids. CDR1 and CDR2 (germline): MDHEN, SYDVKM. After removal of 6 bases from V and 7 bases from J, the junction contained 6 bases not matched to a gene.

The chain links TRBV19 to TRBJ2-7, with D maybe TRBD2 (6 bases). This CDR3 region has 14 residues. Looked up from germline, CDR1 is LNHDA and CDR2 is SQIVND (reference sequence). V gave up 4 bases and J gave up 3 bases, with 13 bases separating them. The CDR3 nucleotides read TGTGCCAGTAGTAGGGGGGACGCCATCTACGAGCAGTACTTC. It codes for CASSRGDAIYEQYF.

The J gene is TRBJ1-2, the V gene TRBV27, with a tentative D call TRBD1 (5 bases). The CDR3 totals 13 residues. The germline V gene has CDR1 MNHEY and CDR2 SMNVEV (reference sequence). V was shortened by 0 bases and J by 6 bases, with 8 bases between the two germline ends. The CDR3 DNA is TGTGCCAGCAGTTTATCGTGGGGGGATGGCTACACCTTC. Encoded protein: CASSLSWGDGYTF.

The CDR3 DNA sequence: TGTGCCAGCTCGTCCCGCGGGACAGGGGTCGCCGGGGAGCTGTTTTTT. This gives the protein CASSSRGTGVAGELFF. The J gene is TRBJ2-2, the V gene TRBV18; 10 positions agree with TRBD1. With 6 bases clipped from V and 6 bases from J, the junction kept 10 bases outside the gene matches. Per germline, CDR1 KGHSH and CDR2 LQKENI. CDR3 length equals 16 residues.

This clone was counted only a few times. The chain combines TRBV27 with TRBJ2-7, with D hard to call. CDR3 length equals 12 residues. V gave up 8 bases and J gave up 0 bases, with 8 bases separating them. Germline V gene data show CDR1 as MNHEY and CDR2 as SMNVEV (reference sequence). The CDR3 protein is CASGIFSYEQYF. CDR3 in DNA: TGTGCCAGCGGAATCTTCTCCTACGAGCAGTACTTC.

The genes are TRBV28 and TRBJ1-5, with D unresolved. Looked up from germline, CDR1 is MDHEN and CDR2 is SYDVKM. V was cut by 6 bases and J by 5 bases, with 17 bases left in between. The CDR3 runs to 15 residues. The CDR3 region has the DNA TGTGCCAGCAGCTACACTCACGGTTCGCATCAGCCCCAGCATTTT. This translates into CASSYTHGSHQPQHF.

The V gene is TRBV3-1 (or the pseudogene TRBV3-2), the J gene TRBJ1-5; D gene uncertain. The CDR3 consists of 14 residues. CDR1 LGHDT and CDR2 YNNKEL come from the germline V gene (reference sequence). V shed 1 base and J shed 5 bases, with 9 bases lying between them. CDR3 DNA sequence: TGTGCCAGCAGCCAAGGATCGGCAGATCAGCCCCAGCATTTT. Its translation is CASSQGSADQPQHF.

The chain links TRBV6-5 to TRBJ2-7; 8 bases fit TRBD2. Germline lookup yields CDR1 MNHEY and CDR2 SVGAGI. This CDR3 has 15 amino acids. V shed 2 bases, J shed 4 bases, and the junction held 7 bases outside the gene matches. CDR3 region: CASSYRGGAGYEQYF. The DNA for the CDR3 is TGTGCCAGCAGTTACCGGGGGGGGGCCGGATACGAGCAGTACTTC.

The rearrangement joins TRBV5-1 to TRBJ2-2, with D uncertain. Looked up from germline, CDR1 is SGHRS and CDR2 is YFSETQ. This CDR3 region has 15 residues. V was pared by 4 bases and J by 0 bases, with 10 bases between. CDR3 region: CASSPSTSNTGELFF. CDR3 sequence (DNA): TGCGCCAGCAGCCCGTCTACCTCGAACACCGGGGAGCTGTTTTTT.

J is TRBJ2-7 and V is TRBV28; D is unclear. CDR1 is MDHEN, CDR2 SYDVKM, per germline. The CDR3 is 13 residues long. Between the trimmed V and J ends, which lost 5 bases and 4 bases, there was a span of 12 bases. CDR3 protein: CASSLQPAYEQYF. The CDR3 DNA reads TGTGCCAGCAGTCTCCAACCGGCGTACGAGCAGTACTTC.

The chain employs TRBV3-1 (or the pseudogene TRBV3-2) and TRBJ1-2; 8 nucleotides line up with TRBD1. CDR1 is LGHDT and CDR2 is YNNKEL in the germline V gene (reference sequence). The CDR3 length is 15 residues. V shed 4 bases and J 0 bases; nucleotides not matched to a gene: 4. The CDR3 reads CASSLTGASNYGYTF. As DNA, the CDR3 is TGTGCCAGCAGCCTGACAGGGGCCTCTAACTATGGCTACACCTTC.

V gene TRBV27 combines with J gene TRBJ1-1; 7 bases map to TRBD1. The CDR3 totals 15 residues. The ends lost 6 bases at V and 2 bases at J; junction bases unmatched: 9. Germline values: CDR1 MNHEY, CDR2 SMNVEV (reference sequence). The chain's CDR3 is CASSRTQGVNTEAFF. The CDR3 nucleotides are TGTGCCAGCAGCAGGACCCAGGGGGTAAACACTGAAGCTTTCTTT.

As for this clone: Other DNA sequences in this sample translate to the same CDR3. The V and J genes are TRBV5-1 and TRBJ2-7; TRBD2 matches at 7 bases. The CDR3 has 13 amino acids. V was clipped by 0 bases and J by 4 bases; unmatched bases: 1. CDR1 and CDR2 (germline): SGHRS, YFSETQ. The CDR3 DNA sequence: TGCGCCAGCAGCTTGGCTAGCGGATACGAGCAGTACTTC. Residues: CASSLASGYEQYF.

This clone is a singleton in its sample. The gene calls are TRBV25-1 and TRBJ2-7; 8 bases agree with TRBD2. Germline CDR1 MGHDK, CDR2 SYGVNS. V lost 4 bases, J lost 1 base, and 9 bases stayed unmatched. The CDR3 runs 16 residues. DNA of the CDR3: TGTGCCAGCAGTGTTAGCGGGGCACCCCCTTCCTACGAGCAGTACTTC. As protein: CASSVSGAPPSYEQYF.

V gene TRBV6-5 combines with J gene TRBJ2-1, with TRBD2 matching over 9 bases. Germline V gene sequence: CDR1 MNHEY, CDR2 SVGAGI. Trimming cost V 6 bases and J 10 bases; bases outside gene matches: 10. The CDR3 consists of 14 residues. DNA for the CDR3: TGTGCCAGCAGGTCCGCGGGACTAGCTCTCGAGCAGTTCTTC. Amino acid sequence: CASRSAGLALEQFF.

The rearrangement uses TRBV3-1 (or the pseudogene TRBV3-2) and TRBJ2-5; D unresolved. Trimming removed 3 bases from V and 3 bases from J, with 8 bases in between. The CDR3 is 13 residues long. Per germline, CDR1 LGHDT and CDR2 YNNKEL (reference sequence). DNA for the CDR3: TGTGCCAGCAGCCACGACTCAGAAGAGACCCAGTACTTC. Translated: CASSHDSEETQYF.

This chain connects TRBV5-6 to TRBJ2-7, with a possible D match to TRBD2 (6 bases). The CDR3 runs to 15 residues. The V gene's germline CDR1 is SGHDT and CDR2 YYEEEE. V was trimmed by 2 bases and J by 2 bases, leaving 14 bases between them. Written as DNA, the CDR3 is TGTGCCAGCAGCTTCTACGGGGGAGCACCCTACGAGCAGTACTTC. This translates into CASSFYGGAPYEQYF.

The DNA for the CDR3 is TGCGCCAGCAGCTTGGATCGGGGGGGGAACACAGATACGCAGTATTTT. Residues: CASSLDRGGNTDTQYF. The rearrangement links TRBV5-1 to TRBJ2-3; 8 bases map to TRBD2. Germline V CDR1 and CDR2: SGHRS, YFSETQ. J was trimmed by 2 bases and V by 0 bases; bases with no gene match: 5. This CDR3 comprises 16 residues.

The table lists this clone with a count of one. This rearrangement joins TRBV18 to TRBJ2-5; 11 nucleotides align to TRBD2. Germline trimming cut 2 bases from V and 4 bases from J; bases unmatched to any gene: 3. This CDR3 comprises 15 residues. Germline lookup yields CDR1 KGHSH and CDR2 LQKENI. CDR3 sequence (DNA): TGTGCCAGCTCACCAATAGGACTAGCGGGAGAGACCCAGTACTTC. Translating it yields CASSPIGLAGETQYF.

The chain joins TRBV30 to TRBJ1-1; tentative D call: TRBD1 (5 bases). CDR1 is GTSNPN and CDR2 is SVGIG in the germline V gene (reference sequence). This CDR3 is built from 13 residues. V lost 4 bases to trimming and J lost 3 bases, with 12 bases between them. The CDR3 protein is CAWNKAGYTEAFF. The CDR3 DNA reads as TGTGCCTGGAACAAAGCAGGGTACACTGAAGCTTTCTTT.

This CDR3 reads CASSQGLAGRSYEQYF. The CDR3 coding sequence is TGTGCCAGCAGCCAAGGGCTAGCCGGGAGAAGCTACGAGCAGTACTTC. The chain links TRBV14 to TRBJ2-7, with a weak D call TRBD2 (6 bases). V gave up 1 base and J gave up 3 bases, with 16 bases separating them. Germline CDR1 reads SGHDN; CDR2 reads FVKESK. This CDR3 region has 16 residues.

V usage is TRBV15 and J usage is TRBJ2-1; D is possibly TRBD2 (6 bases). The V and J ends lost 4 bases and 4 bases respectively, with 17 bases between them. CDR1 and CDR2 from the germline V gene are LNHNV and YYDKDF (reference sequence). The CDR3 is made up of 16 amino acids. The CDR3 is CATSKEGAEFYNEQFF. The CDR3 DNA reads TGTGCCACCAGCAAGGAGGGAGCGGAATTTTACAATGAGCAGTTCTTC.